This T cell receptor (beta chain) was sequenced in a study of T-cell memory formation after mild COVID-19. CDR1 DFQATT and CDR2 SNEGSKA come from the germline V gene (reference sequence). The CDR3 is 15 amino acids. A note on this clonotype: The antigen remains unidentified. Compared with germline, one end of the junction differs, possibly owing to a read error.

Findings and limits, study-wide: Pre-infection memory carried some responding clones, suggesting that cross-reactive memory joined.

TCRalpha and TCRbeta libraries used 5'RACE with constant-segment primers and UMIs. TCRdb itself ran the 5' RACE reads through MiXCR, one entry per CDR3 protein. The sample shows fewer than 650,000 distinct CDR3 sequences, roughly a sixth of them seen only once. The rearrangement joins TRBV20-1 to TRBJ2-5; TRBD2 matches 8 bases. This clonotype was sampled from an adult woman who had mild COVID-19 (a few samples of this study predate the infection). Cell type and time point are not known. Sequenced input: PBMCs or a T cell subset sorted from them (not recorded which). The CDR3 region has the DNA TGCAGTGCCAGAGTCGGCAGCGGGAGAACGGAGACCCAGTACTTC. Translating it yields CSARVGSGRTETQYF.